The text below deals with one T cell receptor (beta chain). Its antigen is not known. As to time point: blood 4 weeks post-SBRT, at nephrectomy. Treatment in this sample: 15 Gy SBRT to primary tumor, nephrectomy 4 weeks later. With V trimmed by 3 bases and J by 4 bases, 3 bases remained unmatched. Germline loops: CDR1 SGHAT, CDR2 FQNNGV. This CDR3 comprises 14 residues. The data stem from a study of radiation and T cells in renal cell carcinoma. Study conclusions and caveats: In blood, top tumor clones expanded by 2 weeks, shrinking by 4.

Libraries were prepared by immunoSEQ multiplex PCR; TCRdb keeps only in-frame clonotypes and omits some of them. The data contain some 80,000 clones, over 65% of them singletons. This sequence originates from a woman between 55 and 75 years old with renal cell carcinoma. Sequenced material: blood, taken from a patient whose treatment included radiotherapy and nephrectomy. The chain uses TRBV11-2 and TRBJ1-5; 7 nucleotides match TRBD1. CDR3 region: CASSLNRGNQPQHF. The DNA of the CDR3 is TGTGCCAGCAGCTTGAACAGGGGTAATCAGCCCCAGCATTTT.